This passage covers 24 T cell receptor beta chains from one sample sequenced in a study of PD-1 blockade in classical Hodgkin lymphoma. Profiling relied on immunoSEQ multiplex PCR, and the TCRdb table lists in-frame clones only, not all of them. The repertoire holds nearly 25,000 clones, with 65% to 90% as singletons. Every one of the patients relapsed after autologous stem cell transplantation (brentuximab vedotin exposure was variable). Sequenced here: peripheral blood mononuclear cells (PBMCs), sampled before the second cycle of nivolumab. The receptors come from a human donor with classical Hodgkin lymphoma.

This clone was counted a single time. The chain is built from TRBV29-1 and TRBJ1-1; 7 nucleotides match TRBD1. The CDR3 has 11 amino acids. The germline V gene has CDR1 SQVTM and CDR2 ANQGSEA. V was clipped by 8 bases and J by 5 bases; unmatched bases: 5. CDR3 coding DNA: TGCAGCTTTAACAGGGGAACTGAAGCTTTCTTT. Its protein product is CSFNRGTEAFF.

V and J are TRBV5-6 and TRBJ1-2; no clear D. Trimming took 3 bases from V and 3 from J, leaving 15 bases between them. Germline V lookup: CDR1 SGHDT, CDR2 YYEEEE. CDR3 length: 15 residues. CDR3 bases: TGTGCCAGCAGCTCACGAGGTCCGACTGACTATGGCTACACCTTC. It codes for CASSSRGPTDYGYTF.

The CDR3 coding sequence is TGTGCCAGCTCATATTCCTCAGGGAACACTGAAGCTTTCTTT. Translating it yields CASSYSSGNTEAFF. This chain joins TRBV18 and TRBJ1-1; D ambiguous. Trimming removed 5 bases from V and 1 base from J, with 11 bases in between. CDR3 length: 14 residues. Germline loops: CDR1 KGHSH, CDR2 LQKENI. Together with reference TRBV18 and TRBJ1-1, the CDR3 gives the full variable domain: NAGVMQNPRHLVRRRGQEARLRCSPMKGHSHVYWYRQLPEEGLKFMVYLQKENIIDESGMPKERFSAEFPKEGPSILRIQQVVRGDSAAYFCASSYSSGNTEAFFGQGTRLTVV.

The rearrangement links TRBV18 to TRBJ1-1; D might be TRBD1 (6 bases). The length of the CDR3 is 15 residues. Trimming shortened V by 3 bases and J by 5 bases, and 16 bases separated the two germline ends. Germline CDR1 KGHSH, CDR2 LQKENI. The CDR3 region is CASSPAAGAYTEAFF. In DNA form, the CDR3 reads TGTGCCAGCTCACCCGCAGCGGGGGCGTATACTGAAGCTTTCTTT.

V and J are TRBV30 and TRBJ2-2; possibly TRBD2 for D (6 bases). Trimming removed 3 bases at V and 3 bases at J, with 8 bases between. The V gene's germline CDR1 is GTSNPN and CDR2 SVGIG (reference sequence). The CDR3 contains 13 residues. The CDR3 region is CAWREGYTGELFF. DNA of the CDR3: TGTGCCTGGAGGGAGGGATACACCGGGGAGCTGTTTTTT.

This clone was found a few times. This rearrangement joins TRBV5-1 to TRBJ1-1, with D unresolved. V was pared by 4 bases and J by 5 bases, with 18 bases between. This CDR3 is 15 amino acids long. Per germline, CDR1 SGHRS and CDR2 YFSETQ. This CDR3 is CASSGEEVVRTEAFF. CDR3 DNA: TGCGCCAGCAGCGGGGAAGAGGTGGTAAGGACTGAAGCTTTCTTT.

In this sample, this clone turned up once. This chain's CDR3 is CASSPGGGYEETQYF. The CDR3, as DNA: TGTGCCAGCAGCCCAGGGGGGGGATACGAAGAGACCCAGTACTTC. This sequence joins TRBV7-2 and TRBJ2-5; the D gene could be TRBD1 or TRBD2 (7 bases each). This CDR3 is built from 15 residues. Trimming stripped 5 bases from V and 3 bases from J, with 16 bases between. Per the germline V gene, CDR1 is SGHTA and CDR2 is FQGNSA. The complete variable domain, with remaining parts taken from reference TRBV7-2 and TRBJ2-5, reads GAGVSQSPSNKVTEKGKDVELRCDPISGHTALYWYRQSLGQGLEFLIYFQGNSAPDKSGLPSDRFSAERTGGSVSTLTIQRTQQEDSAVYLCASSPGGGYEETQYFGPGTRLLVL.

The rearrangement joins TRBV5-1 to TRBJ2-3; 9 bases are a match to TRBD2. Germline CDR1 and CDR2: SGHRS and YFSETQ. The junction had 4 bases not matched to a gene; V was cut back by 4 bases and J by 4 bases. The CDR3 has 14 amino acids. The CDR3 DNA is TGCGCCAGCAGCGTGGGACTAGCCTCAGATACGCAGTATTTT. It translates to CASSVGLASDTQYF.

This chain uses TRBV11-2 with TRBJ2-6, with 9 nucleotides matching TRBD1. The CDR3 consists of 19 residues. Trimming removed 3 bases from V and 3 bases from J; junction bases left unmatched: 12. Germline V CDR1 and CDR2: SGHAT, FQNNGV. CDR3 sequence: CASSLSFGDRDSGANVLTF. The CDR3 region has the DNA TGTGCCAGCAGCTTGTCTTTTGGGGACAGGGATAGTGGGGCCAACGTCCTGACTTTC.

The genes are TRBV6-5 and TRBJ2-3, with D possibly being TRBD1 (5 bases). Trimming removed 0 bases from V and 14 bases from J, with 15 bases in between. CDR3 length: 13 amino acids. Germline-derived CDR1 and CDR2 are MNHEY and SVGAGI. The CDR3 region has the DNA TGTGCCAGCAGTTACTCGAACTGGGGCACACCGTATTTT. Amino acid sequence: CASSYSNWGTPYF.

The CDR3 sequence is CASSPLGGEQYF. DNA for the CDR3: TGTGCCAGCAGCCCCCTCGGGGGGGAGCAGTACTTC. J is TRBJ2-7 and V is TRBV5-4; 7 bases are shared with TRBD2. Unmatched junction bases numbered 5, after V lost 4 bases and J lost 7 bases. This CDR3 is 12 amino acids long. In germline, CDR1 is SGHNT, CDR2 YYREEE (reference sequence).

Only one count was recorded for this clone. At one end the junction does not follow the germline gene, possibly because of a read error. The chain links TRBV30 to TRBJ1-4; D is unclear. The CDR3 length is 11 residues. The V gene's germline CDR1 is GTSNPN and CDR2 SVGIG (reference sequence). The CDR3 nucleotides are TGTGCCTGGACTAGGAATGCAAAACTGTTTTTT. As protein: CAWTRNAKLFF.

The CDR3 region is CASSRREDQFF. In DNA, the CDR3 is TGTGCCAGCAGTCGGCGGGAGGACCAGTTCTTC. The chain carries TRBV6-1 and TRBJ2-1; 8 positions match TRBD2. CDR3 length equals 11 residues. Trimming at V came to 5 bases and at J to 13 bases, leaving 4 bases not matched to a gene. Looked up from germline, CDR1 is MNHNS and CDR2 is SASEGT.

The chain employs TRBV11-3 and TRBJ2-3; D is perhaps TRBD1 or TRBD2 (5 bases each). This CDR3 region has 15 residues. V was trimmed by 1 base and J by 3 bases, leaving 11 bases between them. The germline V gene encodes CDR1 SGHNT and CDR2 YENEEA. CDR3 residues: CASSLGQRITDTQYF. CDR3 coding DNA: TGTGCCAGCAGCTTAGGACAGCGGATAACAGATACGCAGTATTTT. Full variable domain (rest looked up from reference TRBV11-3 and TRBJ2-3): EAGVVQSPRYKIIEKKQPVAFWCNPISGHNTLYWYLQNLGQGPELLIRYENEEAVDDSQLPKDRFSAERLKGVDSTLKIQPAELGDSAVYLCASSLGQRITDTQYFGPGTRLTVL.

V and J are TRBV2 and TRBJ2-5, with 8 bases fitting TRBD2. CDR1 and CDR2 (germline): SNHLY, FYNNEI. This CDR3 region has 16 residues. Trimming at V came to 7 bases and at J to 1 base, leaving 11 bases not matched to a gene. DNA for the CDR3: TGTGCCAGCAAGGAGAGCGGGGGCCGCCCCCAAGAGACCCAGTACTTC. Translating it yields CASKESGGRPQETQYF.

The V call is TRBV16, the J call TRBJ2-5; a weak D match, TRBD2 (5 bases). The ends were cut back, 3 bases at V and 4 bases at J, with 12 bases in the middle. The germline CDR1 and CDR2 sequences are KGHSY and FQNENV. The CDR3 runs 14 residues. The CDR3 sequence: CASSQGSVRETQYF. The CDR3 DNA reads TGTGCCAGCAGCCAGGGTAGCGTAAGAGAGACCCAGTACTTC.

This clone was detected only a few times. The chain joins TRBV5-1 to TRBJ2-5; perhaps TRBD2 as D (6 bases). The V end lost 3 bases, the J end lost 11 bases, and 23 bases lay between the germline ends. The germline gives CDR1 SGHRS, CDR2 YFSETQ. The CDR3 loop spans 15 amino acids. The CDR3 loop is CASSSAGLTAREQYF. Written as DNA, the CDR3 is TGCGCCAGCAGCTCGGCGGGACTTACCGCTCGGGAGCAGTACTTC.

V gene TRBV19 combines with J gene TRBJ2-1, with 14 bases identical to TRBD2. Germline-derived CDR1 and CDR2 are LNHDA and SQIVND (reference sequence). J gave up 6 bases and V 3 bases, and 7 bases lay outside the gene matches. The CDR3 contains 17 residues. CDR3 amino acids: CASSIAGTSGSGNEQFF. CDR3 nucleotides: TGTGCCAGTAGTATTGCCGGGACTAGCGGGAGCGGCAATGAGCAGTTCTTC.

The V call is TRBV2, the J call TRBJ1-1; TRBD1 aligns across 9 bases. The germline V gene has CDR1 SNHLY and CDR2 FYNNEI. Trimming took 0 bases from V and 3 from J; bases not matched to a gene: 2. The CDR3 is 15 amino acids. The CDR3 is CASSEAGTGYTEAFF. Written as DNA, the CDR3 is TGTGCCAGCAGTGAAGCAGGGACAGGGTACACTGAAGCTTTCTTT.

The chain combines TRBV6-1 with TRBJ2-7, with TRBD1 matching over 8 bases. Germline V gene sequence: CDR1 MNHNS, CDR2 SASEGT. The V and J ends lost 5 bases and 2 bases, in that order; junction bases with no gene match: 5. The CDR3 has 14 amino acids. The CDR3, as DNA: TGTGCCAGCAGTCCAATGGACAGGGCCTACGAGCAGTACTTC. As protein: CASSPMDRAYEQYF.

The chain has TRBV7-9 and TRBJ1-5; 7 bases are a match to TRBD1. Germline V gives CDR1 SEHNR, CDR2 FQNEAQ (reference sequence). Trimming removed 1 base from V and 3 bases from J; junction bases left unmatched: 9. The CDR3 has 17 residues. The CDR3 reads CASSLDHTGVNNQPQHF. Written as DNA, the CDR3 is TGTGCCAGCAGCTTAGACCACACAGGGGTGAACAATCAGCCCCAGCATTTT.

The chain couples TRBV14 to TRBJ2-7; D uncertain. The ends were cut back, 2 bases at V and 6 bases at J, with 8 bases in the middle. Germline-derived CDR1 and CDR2 are SGHDN and FVKESK. The CDR3 is 12 residues long. The CDR3 protein is CASSQNGPEQYF. CDR3 bases: TGTGCCAGCAGCCAAAACGGGCCCGAGCAGTACTTC.

The gene calls are TRBV30 and TRBJ2-2; D is possibly TRBD1 or TRBD2 (5 bases each). Trimming pared 4 bases from V and 6 bases from J, leaving 18 bases between. This CDR3 comprises 15 residues. Looked up from germline, CDR1 is GTSNPN and CDR2 is SVGIG (reference sequence). The CDR3 coding sequence is TGTGCCTGGAATCCAAAAGGACGGGGCCCCGGGGAGCTGTTTTTT. This gives the protein CAWNPKGRGPGELFF.

The J gene is TRBJ2-1, the V gene TRBV7-6, with TRBD1 matching over 7 bases. The V gene's germline CDR1 is SGHVS and CDR2 FNYEAQ. This CDR3 contains 15 residues. The junction had 8 bases not matched to a gene; V was cut back by 5 bases and J by 4 bases. The CDR3 reads CASSPDRELYNEQFF. CDR3 DNA: TGTGCCAGCAGCCCTGACAGGGAATTATACAATGAGCAGTTCTTC.